What follows is one TCR beta chain and its context. This sample was included in a study of blood T cell repertoires in COVID-19. The CDR3 extends over 14 amino acids. Losses at the gene ends were 5 bases for V and 4 bases for J; bases not matched to a gene: 6. CDR1 and CDR2 (germline): MDHEN, SYDVKM. Measured with immunoSEQ multiplex PCR; TCRdb has only the in-frame clones, and not every one. The data show 190,000 or so clones, around 87% seen once. The chain is built from TRBV28 and TRBJ2-3; 7 bases fit TRBD2. Sequencing was performed on peripheral blood. The receptor comes from a man aged 50 to 59 with acute or convalescent COVID-19. The chain's CDR3 is CASSRGGRADTQYF. The CDR3 DNA sequence: TGTGCCAGCAGTAGGGGCGGGAGAGCAGATACGCAGTATTTT.